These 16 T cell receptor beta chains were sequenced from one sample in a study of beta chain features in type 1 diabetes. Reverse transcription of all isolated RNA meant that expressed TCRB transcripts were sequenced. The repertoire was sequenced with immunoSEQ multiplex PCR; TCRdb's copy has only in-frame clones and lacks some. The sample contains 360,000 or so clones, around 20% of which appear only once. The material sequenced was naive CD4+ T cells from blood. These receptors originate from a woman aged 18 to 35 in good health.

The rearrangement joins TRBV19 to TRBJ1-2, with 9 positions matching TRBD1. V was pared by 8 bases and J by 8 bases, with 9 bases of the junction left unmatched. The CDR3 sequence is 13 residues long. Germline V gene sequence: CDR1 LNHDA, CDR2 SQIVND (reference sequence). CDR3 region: CASSPQGARGYTF. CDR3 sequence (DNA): TGTGCCAGTTCACCACAGGGGGCGCGAGGCTACACCTTC. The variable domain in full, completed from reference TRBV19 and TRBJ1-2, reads DGGITQSPKYLFRKEGQNVTLSCEQNLNHDAMYWYRQDPGQGLRLIYYSQIVNDFQKGDIAEGYSVSREKKESFPLTVTSAQKNPTAFYLCASSPQGARGYTFGSGTRLTVV.

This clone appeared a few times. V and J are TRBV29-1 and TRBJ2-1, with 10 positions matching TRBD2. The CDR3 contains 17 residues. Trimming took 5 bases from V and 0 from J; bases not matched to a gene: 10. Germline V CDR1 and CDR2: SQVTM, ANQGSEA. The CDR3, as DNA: TGCAGCGTTAGTGGCCTAGCGGGGGAAAGCTCCTACAATGAGCAGTTCTTC. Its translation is CSVSGLAGESSYNEQFF.

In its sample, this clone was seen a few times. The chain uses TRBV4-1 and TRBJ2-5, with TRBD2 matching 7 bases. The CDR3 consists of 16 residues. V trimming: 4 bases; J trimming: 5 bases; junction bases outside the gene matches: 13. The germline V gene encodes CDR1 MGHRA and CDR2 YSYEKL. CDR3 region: CASSPVAAGTGETQYF. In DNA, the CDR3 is TGCGCCAGCAGCCCCGTGGCAGCGGGAACGGGGGAGACCCAGTACTTC.

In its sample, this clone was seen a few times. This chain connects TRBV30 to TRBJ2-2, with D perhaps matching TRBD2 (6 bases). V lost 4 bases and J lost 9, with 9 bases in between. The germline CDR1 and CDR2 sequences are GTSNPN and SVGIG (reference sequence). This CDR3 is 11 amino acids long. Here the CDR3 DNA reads TGTGCCTGGAACCGCGGGAGGGAGCTGTTTTTT. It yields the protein CAWNRGRELFF.

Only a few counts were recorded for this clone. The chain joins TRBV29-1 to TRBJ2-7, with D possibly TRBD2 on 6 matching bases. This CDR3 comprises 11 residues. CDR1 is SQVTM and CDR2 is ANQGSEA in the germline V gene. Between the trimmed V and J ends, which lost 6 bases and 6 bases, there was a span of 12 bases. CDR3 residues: CSVAGSGEQYF. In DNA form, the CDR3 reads TGCAGCGTCGCGGGGTCCGGCGAGCAGTACTTC.

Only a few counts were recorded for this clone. This CDR3 reads CATTETGELFF. CDR3 DNA: TGTGCCACCACTGAGACCGGGGAGCTGTTTTTT. The genes are TRBV7-9 and TRBJ2-2; D is uncertain. Germline V gives CDR1 SEHNR, CDR2 FQNEAQ (reference sequence). Trimming took 10 bases from V and 5 from J, leaving 8 bases between them. The CDR3 sequence is 11 residues long.

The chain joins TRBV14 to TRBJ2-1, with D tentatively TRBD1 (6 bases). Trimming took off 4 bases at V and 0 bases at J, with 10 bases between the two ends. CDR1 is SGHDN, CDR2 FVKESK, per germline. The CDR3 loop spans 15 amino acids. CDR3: CASSLLQGSYNEQFF. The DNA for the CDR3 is TGTGCCAGCAGCCTACTACAGGGCTCCTACAATGAGCAGTTCTTC.

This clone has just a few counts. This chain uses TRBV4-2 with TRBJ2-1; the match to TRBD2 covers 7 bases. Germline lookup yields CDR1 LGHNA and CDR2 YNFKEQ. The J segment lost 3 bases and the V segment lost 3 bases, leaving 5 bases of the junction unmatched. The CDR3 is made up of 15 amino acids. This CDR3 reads CASSQGDYVYNEQFF. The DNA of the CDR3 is TGTGCCAGCAGCCAGGGGGACTATGTCTACAATGAGCAGTTCTTC.

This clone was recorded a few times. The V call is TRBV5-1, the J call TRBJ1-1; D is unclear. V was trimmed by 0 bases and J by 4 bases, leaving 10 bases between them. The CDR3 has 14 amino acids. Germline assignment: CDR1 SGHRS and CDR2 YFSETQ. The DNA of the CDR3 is TGCGCCAGCAGCTTGGCCTACGGGAGCACTGAAGCTTTCTTT. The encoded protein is CASSLAYGSTEAFF.

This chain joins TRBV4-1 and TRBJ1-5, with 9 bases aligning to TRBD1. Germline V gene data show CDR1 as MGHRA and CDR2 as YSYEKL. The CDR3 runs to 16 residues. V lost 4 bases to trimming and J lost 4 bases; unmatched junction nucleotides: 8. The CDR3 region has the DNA TGCGCCAGCAGCCTACCGGGACAGGGAGATAATCAGCCCCAGCATTTT. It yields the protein CASSLPGQGDNQPQHF.

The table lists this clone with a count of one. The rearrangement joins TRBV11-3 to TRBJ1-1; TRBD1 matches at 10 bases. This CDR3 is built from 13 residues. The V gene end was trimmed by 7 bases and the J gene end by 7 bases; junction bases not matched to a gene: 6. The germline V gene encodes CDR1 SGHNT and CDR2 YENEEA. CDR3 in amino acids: CASTMGQGIEAFF. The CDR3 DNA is TGTGCCAGCACCATGGGACAGGGGATTGAAGCTTTCTTT.

DNA for the CDR3: TGTGCCAGCAGTTACACTCAGGGGAGTGAGCAGTTCTTC. It translates to CASSYTQGSEQFF. The genes are TRBV6-5 and TRBJ2-1; D is perhaps TRBD1 (6 bases). The CDR3 spans 13 residues. The germline V and J ends were trimmed by 2 bases and 9 bases, with 11 bases remaining between them. Germline values: CDR1 MNHEY, CDR2 SVGAGI.

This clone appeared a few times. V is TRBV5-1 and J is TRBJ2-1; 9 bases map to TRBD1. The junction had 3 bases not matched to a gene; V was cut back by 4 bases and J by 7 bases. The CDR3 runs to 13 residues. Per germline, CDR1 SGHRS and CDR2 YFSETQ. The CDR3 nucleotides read TGCGCCAGCAGCCGGGACAGGGATAATGAGCAGTTCTTC. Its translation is CASSRDRDNEQFF.

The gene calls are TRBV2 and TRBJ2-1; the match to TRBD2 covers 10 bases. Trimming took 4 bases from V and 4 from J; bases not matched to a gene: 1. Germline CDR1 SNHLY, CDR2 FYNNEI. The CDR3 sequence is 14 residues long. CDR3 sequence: CASSGSGRYNEQFF. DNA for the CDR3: TGTGCCAGCAGTGGTAGCGGGAGGTACAATGAGCAGTTCTTC.

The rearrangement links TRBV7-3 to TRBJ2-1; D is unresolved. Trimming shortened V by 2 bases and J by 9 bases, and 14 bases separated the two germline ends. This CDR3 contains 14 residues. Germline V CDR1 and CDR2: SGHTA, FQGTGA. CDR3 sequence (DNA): TGTGCCAGCAGCTTAGGCGGATCTAGTACTGAGCAGTTCTTC. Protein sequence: CASSLGGSSTEQFF.

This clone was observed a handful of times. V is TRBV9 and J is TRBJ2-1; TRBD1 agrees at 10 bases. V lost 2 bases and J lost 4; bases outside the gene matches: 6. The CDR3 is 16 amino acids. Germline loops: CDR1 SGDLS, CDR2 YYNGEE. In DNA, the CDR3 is TGTGCCAGCAGCGTCTTTGGGACAGGGGAATACAATGAGCAGTTCTTC. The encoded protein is CASSVFGTGEYNEQFF.